Below are 7 T cell receptor beta chains sequenced from a single sample in a study of shared clonotypes between healthy human individuals. Here immunoSEQ multiplex PCR was the method, and the copy in TCRdb shows in-frame clones only, minus some. This table holds 650,000 to 800,000 clones, 72% found once. The sequencing sample was made of memory CD4+ T cells sorted from blood. Subset here: CD45RA-negative fraction. The receptors were gathered from a woman in her thirties in good health.

V and J are TRBV9 and TRBJ2-1, with 7 bases identical to TRBD1. CDR1 SGDLS and CDR2 YYNGEE come from the germline V gene. The V segment lost 4 bases and the J segment 6 bases; nucleotides outside the gene matches: 10. The length of the CDR3 is 15 residues. CDR3 protein: CASSLRDSSVNEQFF. DNA for the CDR3: TGTGCCAGCAGCCTCCGGGACAGCTCGGTCAATGAGCAGTTCTTC. The whole variable domain, remainder taken from reference TRBV9 and TRBJ2-1, is DSGVTQTPKHLITATGQRVTLRCSPRSGDLSVYWYQQSLDQGLQFLIQYYNGEERAKGNILERFSAQQFPDLHSELNLSSLELGDSALYFCASSLRDSSVNEQFFGPGTRLTVL.

V is TRBV5-1 and J is TRBJ2-3; TRBD1 aligns across 8 bases. J lost 5 bases, V lost 4 bases, and 6 bases had no gene match. This CDR3 spans 14 amino acids. CDR1 is SGHRS and CDR2 is YFSETQ in the germline V gene. The DNA of the CDR3 is TGCGCCAGCAGCCCGACAGGGGTAATAGATACGCAGTATTTT. Translation: CASSPTGVIDTQYF.

The rearrangement joins TRBV5-8 to TRBJ2-7; tentatively, D is TRBD1 or TRBD2 (5 bases each). This CDR3 is built from 13 residues. Trimming left V 2 bases short and J 5 bases short, with 11 bases between. Germline V gene data show CDR1 as SGHTS and CDR2 as YDEGEE. CDR3 protein: CASSFNRDDEQYF. CDR3 nucleotide sequence: TGTGCCAGCAGCTTTAATAGGGACGACGAGCAGTACTTC.

V is TRBV6-1 and J is TRBJ1-2; tentative D call: TRBD1 (5 bases). Germline V gene lookup returns CDR1 MNHNS and CDR2 SASEGT. CDR3 length: 16 residues. Between the trimmed V and J ends, which lost 4 bases and 4 bases, there was a span of 19 bases. CDR3 in DNA: TGTGCCAGCAGTGTTACTTCCGGGACCGCTTCCTATGGCTACACCTTC. Translated: CASSVTSGTASYGYTF.

V and J are TRBV2 and TRBJ2-5; TRBD1 might be the D (5 bases). The V gene lost 0 bases and the J gene lost 2 bases, with 7 bases spanning the gap. Germline V gene sequence: CDR1 SNHLY, CDR2 FYNNEI. There are 14 residues in the CDR3. The DNA for the CDR3 is TGTGCCAGCAGTGAAGCGCGACAGCAAGAGACCCAGTACTTC. It codes for CASSEARQQETQYF.

V and J are TRBV13 and TRBJ2-1, with TRBD2 matching 15 bases. The length of the CDR3 is 16 residues. Per germline, CDR1 PRHDT and CDR2 FYEKMQ (reference sequence). J lost 13 bases, V lost 1 base, and 8 bases had no gene match. This chain's CDR3 is CASSLEGTSGRPYQFF. CDR3 coding DNA: TGTGCCAGCAGCTTAGAAGGGACTAGCGGGAGGCCATACCAGTTCTTC.

This clone has only one observation. The V gene is TRBV4-1, the J gene TRBJ2-7; possibly TRBD1 for D (5 bases). The CDR3 is made up of 15 amino acids. The ends were cut back, 4 bases at V and 4 bases at J, with 17 bases in the middle. Germline V gene data show CDR1 as MGHRA and CDR2 as YSYEKL. CDR3 protein: CASSPIPQGSYEQYF. The CDR3 DNA follows: TGCGCCAGCAGCCCGATACCCCAGGGATCGTACGAGCAGTACTTC.